This entry is about one T cell receptor (beta chain). In the study's own analysis: Using reference gene primer amplification, nucleated cell counts were estimated. Sequenced by immunoSEQ multiplex PCR; TCRdb stores in-frame clones only, minus some. The D gene and trimming were derived from the DNA, and the V and J assignments and clone size from that table. The table lists around 80,000 clones, over 70% of them singletons, with over 5.5% in the top ten. The sample comes from a study of blood T cell repertoires in COVID-19. The CDR3 has 15 amino acids. Germline CDR1 reads LNHDA; CDR2 reads SQIVND (reference sequence). Trimming shortened V by 5 bases and J by 5 bases, and 18 bases separated the two germline ends.

The receptor was derived from a man aged 45-65 years with active or convalescent COVID-19. Sequencing used peripheral blood. The chain combines TRBV19 with TRBJ1-1, with D possibly matching TRBD1 (5 bases). The CDR3 sequence: CASSLQPWGGTEAFF. The CDR3 DNA reads as TGTGCCAGTAGTCTTCAACCTTGGGGGGGGACTGAAGCTTTCTTT.